Shown below are 7 T cell receptor beta chains from a single sample sequenced in a study of OX40 agonist ivuxolimab in advanced cancers. Here immunoSEQ multiplex PCR was the method, and the copy in TCRdb shows in-frame clones only, minus some. The sample lists around 70,000 clones; roughly 86% were seen once. The sample was CD4+ or CD8+ T cells sorted from blood, taken in a trial of the OX40 agonist ivuxolimab. The origin of the receptors is an adult with an advanced solid tumor such as melanoma, head and neck, liver or kidney cancer.

This clone was detected only once. CDR3 in amino acids: CASSPRQGLINIQYF. For the CDR3, the DNA is TGTGCCAGCTCACCAAGACAGGGGTTGATCAACATTCAGTACTTC. The gene calls are TRBV18 and TRBJ2-4; 8 positions agree with TRBD1. The CDR3 has 15 amino acids. Germline V gene lookup returns CDR1 KGHSH and CDR2 LQKENI. The J segment lost 7 bases and the V segment lost 2 bases, leaving 7 bases of the junction unmatched.

This clone came up a few times. The genes are TRBV19 and TRBJ2-2, with TRBD2 as a possible D gene (6 bases). The V gene lost 7 bases and the J gene lost 3 bases, with 15 bases spanning the gap. From germline, CDR1 is LNHDA and CDR2 SQIVND (reference sequence). This CDR3 has 15 residues. CDR3 residues: CASKRGDSYTGELFF. In DNA form, the CDR3 reads TGTGCCAGTAAACGAGGGGACTCATACACCGGGGAGCTGTTTTTT.

The gene calls are TRBV5-1 and TRBJ2-3; 7 nucleotides match TRBD1. Losses at the gene ends were 4 bases for V and 2 bases for J; bases not matched to a gene: 4. Germline CDR1 is SGHRS and CDR2 is YFSETQ. The CDR3 covers 14 residues. The CDR3, as DNA: TGCGCCAGCAGCGTGGGACAGATCACAGATACGCAGTATTTT. Translation gives CASSVGQITDTQYF.

The chain has TRBV19 and TRBJ2-7; 9 nucleotides match TRBD2. Germline lookup yields CDR1 LNHDA and CDR2 SQIVND (reference sequence). The ends lost 6 bases at V and 1 base at J; junction bases unmatched: 1. The CDR3 contains 13 residues. This CDR3 reads CASRLAGSYEQYF. The CDR3 DNA reads TGTGCCAGTAGACTAGCGGGTTCCTACGAGCAGTACTTC.

The chain joins TRBV23-1 to TRBJ2-7; D not resolved. TRBV23-1 is treated as an ORF (open reading frame) with a function not yet certain. The V end lost 2 bases, the J end lost 12 bases, and 11 bases lay between the germline ends. CDR3 size: 11 residues. CDR3 sequence (DNA): TGCGCCAGCAGTCAAAGGAATAGGGCGTACTTC. Its translation: CASSQRNRAYF.

This chain links TRBV4-2 with TRBJ1-1; D is unclear. Germline V gene lookup returns CDR1 LGHNA and CDR2 YNFKEQ. This CDR3 has 14 residues. V was trimmed by 4 bases and J by 0 bases, leaving 9 bases between them. The CDR3 bases are TGTGCCAGCAGCCGATCCACCCTGAACACTGAAGCTTTCTTT. It yields the protein CASSRSTLNTEAFF.

The chain has TRBV4-1 and TRBJ1-1; 7 bases agree with TRBD1. V dropped 3 bases and J dropped 6; count of bases not matched to a gene: 10. The CDR3 is made up of 15 amino acids. From germline, CDR1 is MGHRA and CDR2 YSYEKL. The CDR3: CASSHTDREAAEAFF. The CDR3 nucleotides are TGCGCCAGCAGCCACACCGACAGGGAGGCGGCTGAAGCTTTCTTT.